Presented here are 17 T cell receptor beta chains from one specimen sequenced in a study of T cells in Graves' hyperthyroidism and ophthalmopathy. RNA transcripts gave rise to amplified TCR beta CDR3 regions. First-round RT-PCR of the TCR CDR3 relied on the HTBI primer set. From the multiplex PCR reads, TCRdb called clonotypes with MiXCR, one entry per CDR3 protein. The data hold 660,000 or so distinct CDR3 sequences, with more than 20% observed a single time. The sample comprised blood. The origin of the receptors is a man aged 25 to 40 with Graves' ophthalmopathy.

This clonotype was detected ten times or more. The chain has TRBV12-3 or TRBV12-4 and TRBJ2-3; tentative D call: TRBD1 (6 bases). Trimming pared 3 bases from V and 3 bases from J, leaving 16 bases between. The CDR3 is made up of 16 amino acids. CDR3 protein: CASSLPQGSGTDTQYF. The CDR3 nucleotides are TGTGCCAGCAGTTTGCCTCAGGGGAGTGGGACAGATACGCAGTATTTT.

A note on this clonotype: Since the CDR3 does not end with the conserved phenylalanine or tryptophan, this likely comes from a read error. The genes are TRBV7-8 and TRBJ1-1; D unresolved. The V end lost 7 bases, the J end lost 4 bases, and 10 bases lay between the germline ends. The CDR3 consists of 12 residues. Germline loops: CDR1 SGHVS, CDR2 FQNEAQ. The CDR3 nucleotides read TGTGCCAGCAAGGCTTTAACCACTGAAGCTTTCTCT. Residues: CASKALTTEAFS.

The V and J genes are TRBV29-1 and TRBJ1-3; D gene ambiguous. Germline CDR1 is SQVTM and CDR2 is ANQGSEA. The V end was cut by 3 bases, the J end by 0 bases, with 9 bases between. This CDR3 is built from 14 residues. In DNA form, the CDR3 reads TGCAGCGTTGACAACAGCGGCTCTGGAAACACCATATATTTT. As protein: CSVDNSGSGNTIYF.

This clonotype was seen repeatedly, ten times or more. The rearrangement uses TRBV28 and TRBJ2-7, with 8 positions matching TRBD2. This CDR3 contains 14 residues. Germline trimming cut 3 bases from V and 3 bases from J; bases unmatched to any gene: 4. The germline V gene encodes CDR1 MDHEN and CDR2 SYDVKM. CDR3 protein: CASSLSGSDYEQYF. The CDR3 DNA reads TGTGCCAGCAGTTTGAGCGGGAGCGACTACGAGCAGTACTTC.

This clonotype was seen only a few times. The rearrangement joins TRBV27 to TRBJ1-2, with D perhaps matching TRBD1 (6 bases). V was cut by 3 bases and J by 8 bases, with 16 bases left in between. CDR3 length equals 14 residues. Per germline, CDR1 MNHEY and CDR2 SMNVEV (reference sequence). The CDR3 DNA sequence: TGTGCCAGCAGTTTTAGCATTGAGGGGGTCGGCTACACCTTC. As protein: CASSFSIEGVGYTF.

The chain joins TRBV27 to TRBJ1-4; 8 bases agree with TRBD1. With V trimmed by 3 bases and J by 7 bases, 4 bases remained unmatched. The CDR3 has 14 amino acids. CDR1 and CDR2 (germline): MNHEY, SMNVEV (reference sequence). In nucleotides, the CDR3 is TGTGCCAGCAGTTTTCGACAGGGGACTGAAAAACTGTTTTTT. Translating it yields CASSFRQGTEKLFF. Full variable domain (missing parts from reference TRBV27 and TRBJ1-4): EAQVTQNPRYLITVTGKKLTVTCSQNMNHEYMSWYRQDPGLGLRQIYYSMNVEVTDKGDVPEGYKVSRKEKRNFPLILESPSPNQTSLYFCASSFRQGTEKLFFGSGTQLSVL.

This chain uses TRBV10-3 with TRBJ2-7, with 13 nucleotides matching TRBD2. The CDR3 loop spans 15 amino acids. Germline-derived CDR1 and CDR2 are ENHRY and SYGVKD. V was pared by 6 bases and J by 7 bases, with 9 bases of the junction left unmatched. The CDR3 region is CAIRDSGTSGKEQYF. In nucleotides, the CDR3 is TGTGCCATCAGAGACTCCGGGACTAGCGGGAAGGAGCAGTACTTC.

This sequence joins TRBV6-1 and TRBJ2-1; TRBD2 is a possible D gene (6 bases). Trimming left V 7 bases short and J 4 bases short, with 11 bases between. The CDR3 has 13 amino acids. CDR1 is MNHNS, CDR2 SASEGT, per germline. CDR3 in DNA: TGTGCCAGCACTGGCGGGGAGTACAATGAGCAGTTCTTC. It specifies CASTGGEYNEQFF.

This clonotype showed up many times. The chain combines TRBV29-1 with TRBJ2-2, with 7 positions matching TRBD1. V gave up 4 bases and J gave up 4 bases; unmatched junction bases: 3. The CDR3 is made up of 13 amino acids. Germline values: CDR1 SQVTM, CDR2 ANQGSEA. CDR3 nucleotide sequence: TGCAGCGTTGGACAGGGAAGCACCGGGGAGCTGTTTTTT. Translated, it gives CSVGQGSTGELFF.

V gene TRBV25-1 combines with J gene TRBJ2-7, with TRBD2 matching over 7 bases. CDR1 and CDR2 from the germline V gene are MGHDK and SYGVNS. V dropped 1 base and J dropped 3; count of bases not matched to a gene: 9. This CDR3 is 16 amino acids long. The chain's CDR3 is CASSEWREGKIYEQYF. The DNA for the CDR3 is TGTGCCAGCAGTGAATGGAGGGAGGGGAAGATCTACGAGCAGTACTTC.

The chain is built from TRBV20-1 and TRBJ2-7; 7 bases agree with TRBD2. The ends lost 5 bases at V and 5 bases at J; junction bases unmatched: 3. CDR1 DFQATT and CDR2 SNEGSKA come from the germline V gene (reference sequence). The CDR3 runs 11 residues. The CDR3 reads CSAGLVDEQYF. DNA of the CDR3: TGCAGTGCTGGACTAGTCGACGAGCAGTACTTC.

This clonotype has at least ten counts. V and J are TRBV18 and TRBJ2-5; D not certain. This CDR3 is 13 amino acids long. Germline CDR1 reads KGHSH; CDR2 reads LQKENI. V was trimmed by 0 bases and J by 2 bases, leaving 4 bases between them. The CDR3 DNA follows: TGTGCCAGCTCACCACCGGCTCAAGAGACCCAGTACTTC. It yields the protein CASSPPAQETQYF.

V usage is TRBV12-3 or TRBV12-4 and J usage is TRBJ2-3; D is uncertain. Trimming cost V 4 bases and J 0 bases, with 11 bases left between them. The CDR3 has 15 residues. The DNA for the CDR3 is TGTGCCAGCAGTTCGGCAGGCCCTAGCACAGATACGCAGTATTTT. Its translation: CASSSAGPSTDTQYF.

This clonotype was seen many times. The chain links TRBV2 to TRBJ2-1; 11 nucleotides align to TRBD2. CDR1 and CDR2 (germline): SNHLY, FYNNEI. V lost 6 bases to trimming and J lost 4 bases; unmatched junction nucleotides: 5. CDR3 size: 15 residues. The DNA of the CDR3 is TGTGCCAGCAGGATTTTAGCGGGAGGGTACAATGAGCAGTTCTTC. Encoded protein: CASRILAGGYNEQFF.

This clonotype was counted a few times. V usage is TRBV5-1 and J usage is TRBJ1-5, with 9 bases lining up with TRBD1. The CDR3 totals 16 residues. The trim removed 4 bases at V and 0 bases at J, leaving 5 bases unmatched. The germline gives CDR1 SGHRS, CDR2 YFSETQ. The CDR3 is CASSPGQGHSNQPQHF. CDR3 nucleotide sequence: TGCGCCAGCAGCCCGGGACAGGGACATAGCAATCAGCCCCAGCATTTT.

This chain links TRBV28 with TRBJ2-7; 8 nucleotides align to TRBD1. Germline trimming cut 4 bases from V and 4 bases from J; bases unmatched to any gene: 3. Germline V gene lookup returns CDR1 MDHEN and CDR2 SYDVKM. This CDR3 is 13 amino acids long. The CDR3 DNA reads TGTGCCAGCAGTTGGCAGGGGGCTTACGAGCAGTACTTC. Amino acids: CASSWQGAYEQYF.

The CDR3 sequence is CASSLQPSYGYTF. For the CDR3, the DNA is TGTGCCAGCAGTTTACAACCATCTTATGGCTACACCTTC. J is TRBJ1-2 and V is TRBV6-2 or TRBV6-3; no definite D call. The germline V gene has CDR1 MNHEY and CDR2 SVGEGT. Trimming pared 4 bases from V and 5 bases from J, leaving 11 bases between. The CDR3 has 13 residues.